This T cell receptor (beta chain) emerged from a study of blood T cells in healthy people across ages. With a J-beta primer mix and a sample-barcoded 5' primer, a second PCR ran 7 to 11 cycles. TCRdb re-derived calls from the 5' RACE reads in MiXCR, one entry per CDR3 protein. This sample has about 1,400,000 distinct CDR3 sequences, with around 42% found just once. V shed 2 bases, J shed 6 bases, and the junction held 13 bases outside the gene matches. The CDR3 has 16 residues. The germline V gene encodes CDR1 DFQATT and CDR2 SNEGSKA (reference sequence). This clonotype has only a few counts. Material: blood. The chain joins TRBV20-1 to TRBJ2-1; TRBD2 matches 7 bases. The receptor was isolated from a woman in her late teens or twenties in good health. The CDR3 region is CSARIPWTTGGNEQFF. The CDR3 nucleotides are TGCAGTGCTAGAATCCCCTGGACCACGGGGGGCAATGAGCAGTTCTTC.